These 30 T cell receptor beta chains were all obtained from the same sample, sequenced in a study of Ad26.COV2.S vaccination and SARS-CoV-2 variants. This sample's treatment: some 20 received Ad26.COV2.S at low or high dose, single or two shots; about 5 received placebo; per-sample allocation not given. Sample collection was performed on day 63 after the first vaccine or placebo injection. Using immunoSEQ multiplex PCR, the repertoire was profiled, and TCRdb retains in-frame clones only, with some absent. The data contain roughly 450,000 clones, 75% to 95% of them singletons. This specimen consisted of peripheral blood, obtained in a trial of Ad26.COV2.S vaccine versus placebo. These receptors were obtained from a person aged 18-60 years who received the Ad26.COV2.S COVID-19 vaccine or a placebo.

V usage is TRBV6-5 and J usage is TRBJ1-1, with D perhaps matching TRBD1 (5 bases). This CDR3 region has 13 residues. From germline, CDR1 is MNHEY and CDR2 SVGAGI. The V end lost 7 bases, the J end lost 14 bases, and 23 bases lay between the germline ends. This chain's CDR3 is CASTPDPRGGGFF. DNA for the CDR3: TGTGCCAGCACTCCCGATCCGCGCGGCGGGGGGTTCTTT.

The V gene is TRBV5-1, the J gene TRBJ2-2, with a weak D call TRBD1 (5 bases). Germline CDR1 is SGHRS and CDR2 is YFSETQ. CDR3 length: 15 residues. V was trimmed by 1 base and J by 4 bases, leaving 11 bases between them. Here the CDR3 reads CASSLPQGSTGELFF. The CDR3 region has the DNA TGCGCCAGCAGCTTGCCGCAGGGAAGCACCGGGGAGCTGTTTTTT. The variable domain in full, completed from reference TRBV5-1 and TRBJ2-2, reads KAGVTQTPRYLIKTRGQQVTLSCSPISGHRSVSWYQQTPGQGLQFLFEYFSETQRNKGNFPGRFSGRQFSNSRSEMNVSTLELGDSALYLCASSLPQGSTGELFFGEGSRLTVL.

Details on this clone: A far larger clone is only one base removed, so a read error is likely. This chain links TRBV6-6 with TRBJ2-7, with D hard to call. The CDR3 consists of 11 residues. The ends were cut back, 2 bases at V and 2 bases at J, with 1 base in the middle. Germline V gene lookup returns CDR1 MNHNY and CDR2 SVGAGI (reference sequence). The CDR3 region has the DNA TGTGCCAGCAGTTACGCCTACGAGCAGTACTTC. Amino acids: CASSYAYEQYF.

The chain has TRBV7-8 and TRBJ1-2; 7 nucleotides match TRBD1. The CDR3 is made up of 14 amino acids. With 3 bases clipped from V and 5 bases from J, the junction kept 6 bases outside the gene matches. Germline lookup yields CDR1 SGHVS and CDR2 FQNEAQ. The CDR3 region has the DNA TGTGCCAGCAGCTTGAATCCACAGGGGTATGGCTACACCTTC. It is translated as CASSLNPQGYGYTF.

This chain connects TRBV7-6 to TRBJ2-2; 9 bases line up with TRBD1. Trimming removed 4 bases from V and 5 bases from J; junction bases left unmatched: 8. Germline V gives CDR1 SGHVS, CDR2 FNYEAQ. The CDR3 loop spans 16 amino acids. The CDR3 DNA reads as TGTGCCAGCAGCTCTAACAGGGGGCGCGGTACCGGGGAGCTGTTTTTT. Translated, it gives CASSSNRGRGTGELFF.

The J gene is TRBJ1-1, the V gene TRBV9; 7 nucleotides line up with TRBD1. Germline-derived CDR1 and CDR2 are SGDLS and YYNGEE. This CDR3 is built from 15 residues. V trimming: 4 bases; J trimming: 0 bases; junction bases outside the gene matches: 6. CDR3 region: CASSPRQGLNTEAFF. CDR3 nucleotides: TGTGCCAGCAGCCCCCGACAGGGCTTGAACACTGAAGCTTTCTTT.

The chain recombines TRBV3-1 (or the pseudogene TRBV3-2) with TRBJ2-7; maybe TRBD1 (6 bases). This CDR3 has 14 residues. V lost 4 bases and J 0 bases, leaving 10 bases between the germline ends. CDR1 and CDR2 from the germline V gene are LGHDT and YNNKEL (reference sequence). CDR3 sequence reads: CASSLRGRSYEQYF. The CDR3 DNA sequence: TGTGCCAGCAGCCTCAGGGGCCGCTCCTACGAGCAGTACTTC.

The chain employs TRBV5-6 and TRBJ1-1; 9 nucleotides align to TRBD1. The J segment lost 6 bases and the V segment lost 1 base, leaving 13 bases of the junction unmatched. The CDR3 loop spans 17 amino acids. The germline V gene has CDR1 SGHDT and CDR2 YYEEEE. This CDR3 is CASSLSGTGYLEAEAFF. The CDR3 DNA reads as TGTGCCAGCAGCTTGTCTGGGACAGGGTATTTGGAGGCTGAAGCTTTCTTT.

The CDR3 sequence is CASTLTGGLDTQYF. The CDR3 coding sequence is TGTGCCAGCACCCTGACCGGGGGGTTAGATACGCAGTATTTT. The rearrangement links TRBV7-2 to TRBJ2-3, with TRBD2 matching 7 bases. The CDR3 is 14 amino acids. Germline loops: CDR1 SGHTA, CDR2 FQGNSA. The V and J ends lost 7 bases and 5 bases, in that order; junction bases with no gene match: 9. Together with reference TRBV7-2 and TRBJ2-3, the CDR3 gives the full variable domain: GAGVSQSPSNKVTEKGKDVELRCDPISGHTALYWYRQSLGQGLEFLIYFQGNSAPDKSGLPSDRFSAERTGGSVSTLTIQRTQQEDSAVYLCASTLTGGLDTQYFGPGTRLTVL.

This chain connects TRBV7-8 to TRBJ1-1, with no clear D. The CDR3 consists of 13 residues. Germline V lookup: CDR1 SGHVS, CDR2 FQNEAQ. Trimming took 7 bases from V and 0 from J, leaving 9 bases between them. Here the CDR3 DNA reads TGTGCCAGCACCACCTCCATGAACACTGAAGCTTTCTTT. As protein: CASTTSMNTEAFF. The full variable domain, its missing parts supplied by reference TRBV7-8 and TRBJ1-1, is GAGVSQSPRYKVAKRGQDVALRCDPISGHVSLFWYQQALGQGPEFLTYFQNEAQLDKSGLPSDRFFAERPEGSVSTLKIQRTQQEDSAVYLCASTTSMNTEAFFGQGTRLTVV.

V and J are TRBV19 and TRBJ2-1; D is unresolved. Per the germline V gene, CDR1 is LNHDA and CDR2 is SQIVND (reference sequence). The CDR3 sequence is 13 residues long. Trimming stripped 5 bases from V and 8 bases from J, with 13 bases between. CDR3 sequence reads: CASSVSPLDEQFF. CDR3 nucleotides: TGTGCCAGTAGTGTGTCCCCTTTGGATGAGCAGTTCTTC.

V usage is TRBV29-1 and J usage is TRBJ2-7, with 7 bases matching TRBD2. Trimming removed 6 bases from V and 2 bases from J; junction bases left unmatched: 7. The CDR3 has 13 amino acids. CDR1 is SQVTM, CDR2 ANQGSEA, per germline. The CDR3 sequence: CSVATGGTYEQYF. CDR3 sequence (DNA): TGCAGCGTCGCTACGGGGGGAACCTACGAGCAGTACTTC.

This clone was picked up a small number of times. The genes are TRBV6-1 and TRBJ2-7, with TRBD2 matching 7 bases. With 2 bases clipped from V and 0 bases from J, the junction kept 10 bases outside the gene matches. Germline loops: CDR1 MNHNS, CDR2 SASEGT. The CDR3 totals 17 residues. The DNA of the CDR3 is TGTGCCAGCAGTGAATCAGCGGGACTACGATTCTCCTACGAGCAGTACTTC. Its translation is CASSESAGLRFSYEQYF.

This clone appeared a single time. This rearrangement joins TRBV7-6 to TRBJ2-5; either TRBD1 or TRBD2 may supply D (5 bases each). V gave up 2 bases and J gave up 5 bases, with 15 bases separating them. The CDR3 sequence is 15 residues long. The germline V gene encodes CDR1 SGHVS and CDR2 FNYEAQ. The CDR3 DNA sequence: TGTGCCAGCAGCTTAATTGGGCAGGGAGTGGAGACCCAGTACTTC. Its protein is CASSLIGQGVETQYF.

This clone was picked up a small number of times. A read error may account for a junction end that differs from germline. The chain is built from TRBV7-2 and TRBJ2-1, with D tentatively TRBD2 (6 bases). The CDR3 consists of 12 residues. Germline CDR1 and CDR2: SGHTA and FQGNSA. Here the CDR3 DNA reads TGTGCCAGCAGCATTGGAGGGGAAGAGCGGTTCTTC. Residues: CASSIGGEERFF.

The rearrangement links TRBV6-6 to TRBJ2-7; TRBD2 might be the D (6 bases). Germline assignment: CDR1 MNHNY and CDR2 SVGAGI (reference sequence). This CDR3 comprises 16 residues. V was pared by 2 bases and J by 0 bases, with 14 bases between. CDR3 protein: CASSYQDYPYSYEQYF. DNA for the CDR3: TGTGCCAGCAGTTACCAGGACTATCCCTACTCCTACGAGCAGTACTTC.

The CDR3 DNA reads as TGTGCCACCAGTGACCACCTAGGACTAGCGGGAGGGAGCTACAATGAGCAGTTCTTC. Translated, it gives CATSDHLGLAGGSYNEQFF. V gene TRBV24-1 combines with J gene TRBJ2-1; 15 positions agree with TRBD2. Germline CDR1 and CDR2: KGHDR and SFDVKD. This CDR3 is 19 amino acids long. The V segment lost 4 bases and the J segment 3 bases; nucleotides outside the gene matches: 9.

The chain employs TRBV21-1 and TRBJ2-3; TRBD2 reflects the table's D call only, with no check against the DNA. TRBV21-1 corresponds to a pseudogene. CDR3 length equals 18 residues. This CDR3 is CASSKRTSGRAGTDTQYF. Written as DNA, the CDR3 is TGTGCCAGCAGCAAAAGGACTAGCGGGAGGGCTGGCACAGATACGCAGTATTTT.

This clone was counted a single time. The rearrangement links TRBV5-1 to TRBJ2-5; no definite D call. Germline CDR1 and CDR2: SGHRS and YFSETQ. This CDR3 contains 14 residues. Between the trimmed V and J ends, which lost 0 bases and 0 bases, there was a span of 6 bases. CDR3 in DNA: TGCGCCAGCAGCTTGGATCCCAACCAAGAGACCCAGTACTTC. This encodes CASSLDPNQETQYF.

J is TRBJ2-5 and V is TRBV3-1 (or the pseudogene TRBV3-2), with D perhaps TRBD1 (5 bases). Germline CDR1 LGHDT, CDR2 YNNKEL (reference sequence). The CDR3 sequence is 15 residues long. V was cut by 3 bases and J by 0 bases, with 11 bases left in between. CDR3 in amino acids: CASSHQTEDQETQYF. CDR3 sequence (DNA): TGTGCCAGCAGCCACCAGACAGAAGACCAAGAGACCCAGTACTTC.

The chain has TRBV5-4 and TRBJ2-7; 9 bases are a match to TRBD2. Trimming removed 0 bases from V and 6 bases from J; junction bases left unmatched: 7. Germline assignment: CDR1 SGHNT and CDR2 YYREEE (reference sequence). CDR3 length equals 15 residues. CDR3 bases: TGTGCCAGCAGCTTGGATAGCGGGAGTAGTCGCGAGCAGTACTTC. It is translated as CASSLDSGSSREQYF.

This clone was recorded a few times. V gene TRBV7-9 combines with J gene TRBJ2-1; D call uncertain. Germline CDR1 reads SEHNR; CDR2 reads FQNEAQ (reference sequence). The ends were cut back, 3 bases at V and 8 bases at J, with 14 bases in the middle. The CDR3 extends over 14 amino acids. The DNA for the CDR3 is TGTGCCAGCAGCTTCAACTCCCCGGCCCATGAGCAGTTCTTC. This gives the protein CASSFNSPAHEQFF. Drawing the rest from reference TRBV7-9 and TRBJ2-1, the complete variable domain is DTGVSQNPRHKITKRGQNVTFRCDPISEHNRLYWYRQTLGQGPEFLTYFQNEAQLEKSRLLSDRFSAERPKGSFSTLEIQRTEQGDSAMYLCASSFNSPAHEQFFGPGTRLTVL.

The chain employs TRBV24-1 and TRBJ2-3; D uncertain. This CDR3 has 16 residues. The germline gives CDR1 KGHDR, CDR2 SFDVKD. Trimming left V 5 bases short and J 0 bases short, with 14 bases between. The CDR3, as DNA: TGTGCCACCAGTGGTGTAGCCCTAACTAGCACAGATACGCAGTATTTT. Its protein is CATSGVALTSTDTQYF.

The CDR3 DNA reads as TGTGCCAGCAGCCCGGAGACTAGTTACACCGGGGAGCTGTTTTTT. This translates into CASSPETSYTGELFF. The V call is TRBV7-9, the J call TRBJ2-2, with D perhaps matching TRBD2 (6 bases). V was trimmed by 5 bases and J by 3 bases, leaving 13 bases between them. CDR1 and CDR2 from the germline V gene are SEHNR and FQNEAQ (reference sequence). This CDR3 has 15 amino acids.

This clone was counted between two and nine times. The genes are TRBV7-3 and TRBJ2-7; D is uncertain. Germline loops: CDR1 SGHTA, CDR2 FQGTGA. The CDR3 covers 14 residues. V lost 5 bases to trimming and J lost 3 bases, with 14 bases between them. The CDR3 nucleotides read TGTGCCAGCAGCCCCGGTTCGAACTTCTACGAGCAGTACTTC. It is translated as CASSPGSNFYEQYF.

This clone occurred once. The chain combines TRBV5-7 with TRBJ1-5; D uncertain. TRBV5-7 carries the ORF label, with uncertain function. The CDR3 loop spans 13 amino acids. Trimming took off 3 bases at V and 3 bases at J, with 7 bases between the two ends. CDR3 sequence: CASSSDDNQPQHF. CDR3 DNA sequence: TGTGCCAGCAGCTCGGACGACAATCAGCCCCAGCATTTT.

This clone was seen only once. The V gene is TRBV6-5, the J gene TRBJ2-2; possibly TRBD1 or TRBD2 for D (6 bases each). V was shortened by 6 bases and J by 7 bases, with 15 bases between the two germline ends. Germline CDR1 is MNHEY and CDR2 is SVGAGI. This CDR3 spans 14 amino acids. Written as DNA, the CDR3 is TGTGCCAGCAGCCAGACAGAGGGGGGCGGGGAGCTGTTTTTT. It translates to CASSQTEGGGELFF.

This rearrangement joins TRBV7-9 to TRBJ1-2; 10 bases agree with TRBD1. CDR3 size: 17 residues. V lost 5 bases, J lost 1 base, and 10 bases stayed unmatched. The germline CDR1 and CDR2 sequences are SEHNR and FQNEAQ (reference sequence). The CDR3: CASSPRTGGGVNYGYTF. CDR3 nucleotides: TGTGCCAGCAGCCCGAGGACAGGGGGGGGAGTTAACTATGGCTACACCTTC.

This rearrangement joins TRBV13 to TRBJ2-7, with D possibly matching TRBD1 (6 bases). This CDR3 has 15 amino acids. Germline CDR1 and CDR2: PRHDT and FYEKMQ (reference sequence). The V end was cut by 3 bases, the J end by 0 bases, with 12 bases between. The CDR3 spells CASSFETGSSYEQYF. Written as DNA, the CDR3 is TGTGCCAGCAGCTTTGAGACAGGCAGCTCCTACGAGCAGTACTTC.

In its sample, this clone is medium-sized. For the CDR3, the DNA is TGCGCCAGCAGCCAAGATCGGGGGGGCTATCAGCCCCAGCATTTT. Translated: CASSQDRGGYQPQHF. The chain combines TRBV4-3 with TRBJ1-5, with D perhaps TRBD1 (6 bases). Germline assignment: CDR1 LGHNA and CDR2 YSLEER. V was shortened by 0 bases and J by 5 bases, with 11 bases between the two germline ends. There are 15 residues in the CDR3.